Detailed here is one T cell receptor (beta chain). These data originate in a study of blood T cell repertoires in COVID-19. Study context: Samples taken during acute and convalescent COVID-19 were collected in the United States, Italy and Spain. The analysed material was cDNA or gDNA that came from T cells, B-cell-depleted T cells, or PBMCs.

V was pared by 5 bases and J by 10 bases, with 10 bases of the junction left unmatched. CDR3 length: 13 residues. Methods used by the authors: Reference gene primer amplification gave estimated nucleated cell counts. TCRdb's table, derived via immunoSEQ multiplex PCR, lists solely in-frame clones and lacks some. D and trimming come from the DNA, and the V and J calls and clone size come from that table. Of a few hundred thousand clones listed, nearly 90% are singletons. The J gene is TRBJ1-1, the V gene TRBV12-3 or TRBV12-4, with 7 positions matching TRBD1. The sequence came from a young man with active or convalescent COVID-19. Sequencing was done on a sample of peripheral blood. The CDR3 bases are TGTGCCAGCAGTCCTCACGAGGGGGCCGGAGCTTTCTTT. This gives the protein CASSPHEGAGAFF.